The TCR beta chain described here comes from a study of blood T cell repertoires in COVID-19. Participants spanned ages about 18 to 90 years and resided in over 20 US areas. Cohort 3 donors were reported recovered after two negative PCRs, clearance, or symptom resolution. The V segment lost 9 bases and the J segment 1 base; nucleotides outside the gene matches: 6. The CDR3 runs to 14 residues. The germline CDR1 and CDR2 sequences are MNHNY and SVGAGI (reference sequence). Only in-frame clones appear in the TCRdb table, and some are missing; sequencing was by immunoSEQ multiplex PCR. The sample has 250,000 to 400,000 clones; 89% are singletons.

The rearrangement links TRBV6-6 to TRBJ1-2; 9 bases line up with TRBD1. The sample consisted of PBMCs or T cells enriched from blood (not recorded which). The clonotype was recovered from a man aged 60 to 75 who had recovered from COVID-19. The CDR3 coding sequence is TGTGCCAGTGCCCAGACAGGGGGTAACTATGGCTACACCTTC. This gives the protein CASAQTGGNYGYTF.